This TCR beta chain came from a study of cytomegalovirus exposure and HLA in healthy donors. As to this clone: Its matching antigen is unknown.

Study outcomes and limitations: In vitro testing confirmed a few CMV-associated chains as specific for CMV antigens. First-cohort TCR clusters tended to co-occur in the approximately 130 validation repertoires, a later analysis found.

V gave up 2 bases and J gave up 3 bases, with 12 bases separating them. This CDR3 is 15 amino acids long. CDR1 is KGHSH, CDR2 LQKENI, per germline. Method: immunoSEQ multiplex PCR; TCRdb's copy keeps in-frame clones and lacks some. The sample carries 60,000 to 70,000 clones, almost 95% recorded once. The chain links TRBV18 to TRBJ2-3, with a weak D call TRBD2 (6 bases). The sample taken for sequencing was PBMCs. This clonotype originated in a man in his late teens or twenties in good health and CMV-seropositive. CDR3 protein: CASSPGGITTDTQYF. CDR3 coding DNA: TGTGCCAGCTCACCAGGGGGGATAACTACAGATACGCAGTATTTT.